This T cell receptor (beta chain) came from a study of blood T cell dynamics during melanoma immunotherapy. The assay was immunoSEQ multiplex PCR, and TCRdb's table has in-frame clones only and misses some. The sample includes 8,200 or so clones, more than 70% seen only once; the top ten take about 2.3%. Time point indicated: week 3, after first cycle of checkpoint inhibitor. Study outcomes and limitations: Whether repertoire-driving clones were melanoma-specific could not be determined.

Concerning this clone itself: Its specificity is not known.

The V and J ends lost 0 bases and 6 bases, in that order; junction bases with no gene match: 6. The CDR3 spans 15 residues. CDR1 and CDR2 from the germline V gene are SGHRS and YFSETQ. The TCR sequence derives from a human donor with melanoma. V gene TRBV5-1 combines with J gene TRBJ2-7; the match to TRBD1 covers 10 bases. The starting material was blood, obtained from a patient treated with checkpoint blockade. This chain's CDR3 is CASSLDGTGVREQYF. The CDR3, as DNA: TGCGCCAGCAGCTTGGATGGGACAGGGGTGCGCGAGCAGTACTTC. The full variable domain, its missing parts supplied by reference TRBV5-1 and TRBJ2-7, is KAGVTQTPRYLIKTRGQQVTLSCSPISGHRSVSWYQQTPGQGLQFLFEYFSETQRNKGNFPGRFSGRQFSNSRSEMNVSTLELGDSALYLCASSLDGTGVREQYFGPGTRLTVT.